This record concerns one T cell receptor beta chain sequence. Using immunoSEQ multiplex PCR, the repertoire was profiled, and TCRdb retains in-frame clones only, with some absent. The profile shows 56,000 or so clones, just over 85% of them singletons. The data stem from a study of PD-L1 blockade in urothelial cancer. The CDR3 runs to 14 residues. V lost 4 bases, J lost 3 bases, and 4 bases stayed unmatched. Germline lookup yields CDR1 MNHNS and CDR2 SASEGT. The TCR was taken from a man in his forties or fifties with urothelial cancer. Source: PBMCs, taken around atezolizumab (anti-PD-L1) treatment. The genes are TRBV6-1 and TRBJ1-2; TRBD1 aligns across 8 bases. The CDR3 bases are TGTGCCAGCAGTGCTGCAGGGGGCGACTATGGCTACACCTTC. Translating it yields CASSAAGGDYGYTF.